This T cell receptor beta chain came from a study of T cell responses to AZD1222 COVID-19 vaccine. Study-wide findings and caveats: Along spike, vaccine-associated CD4 TCRs were found throughout, with dominance at 160-218 and 743-854. Clonal diversity was possibly underestimated; the donors were predominantly white British and more often female.

Measured with immunoSEQ multiplex PCR; TCRdb has only the in-frame clones, and not every one. The table includes some 130,000 clones, 75% to 85% detected once. This CDR3 comprises 14 residues. Looked up from germline, CDR1 is GTSNPN and CDR2 is SVGIG (reference sequence). The germline V and J ends were trimmed by 8 bases and 5 bases, with 21 bases remaining between them. Of note for this clone: The antigen is not known.

The sequence derives from an adult who received the MenACWY meningococcal vaccine as a control. The specimen was peripheral blood, collected 28 days after the second dose of the MenACWY control vaccine. This rearrangement joins TRBV30 to TRBJ1-1; D is undetermined. CDR3 DNA: TGTGCCGGGGAGGGTTACCCCTCGCGGACTGAAGCTTTCTTT. This encodes CAGEGYPSRTEAFF.